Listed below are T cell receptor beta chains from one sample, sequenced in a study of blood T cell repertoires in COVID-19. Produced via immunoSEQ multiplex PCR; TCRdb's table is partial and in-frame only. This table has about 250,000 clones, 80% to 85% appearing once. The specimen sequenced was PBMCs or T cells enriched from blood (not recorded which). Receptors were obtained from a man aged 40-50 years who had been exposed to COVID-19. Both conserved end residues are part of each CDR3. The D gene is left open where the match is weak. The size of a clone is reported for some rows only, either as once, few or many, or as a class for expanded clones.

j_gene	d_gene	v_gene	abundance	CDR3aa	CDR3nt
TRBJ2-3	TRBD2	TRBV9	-	CASSVGTSGKYTDTQYF	TGTGCCAGCAGCGTAGGGACTAGCGGAAAGTACACAGATACGCAGTATTTT
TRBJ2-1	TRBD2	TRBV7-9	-	CASSLGGGSEQFF	TGTGCCAGCAGCTTAGGTGGCGGGAGTGAGCAGTTCTTC
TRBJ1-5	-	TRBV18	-	CASSPTRDQPQHF	TGTGCCAGCTCACCTACGAGGGATCAGCCCCAGCATTTT
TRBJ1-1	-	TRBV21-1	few	CASSNLRDTEAFF	TGTGCCAGCAGCAACCTCCGGGACACTGAAGCTTTCTTT
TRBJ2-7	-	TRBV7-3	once	CASFNEQYF	TGTGCCAGCTTTAACGAGCAGTACTTC
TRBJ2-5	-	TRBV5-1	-	CASSPTGAVQETQYF	TGCGCCAGCAGCCCCACAGGCGCAGTACAAGAGACCCAGTACTTC
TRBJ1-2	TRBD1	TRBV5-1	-	CASSFLDRGHGGYTF	TGCGCCAGCAGCTTCTTGGACAGGGGGCACGGTGGCTACACCTTC
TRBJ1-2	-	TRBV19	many	CASSTVNYGYTF	TGTGCCAGTAGTACAGTTAACTATGGCTACACCTTC
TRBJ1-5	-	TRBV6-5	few	CASRRQADQPQHF	TGTGCCAGCAGGAGACAGGCGGATCAGCCCCAGCATTTT
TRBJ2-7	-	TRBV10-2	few	CASSQAGESQYF	TGCGCCAGCAGTCAGGCAGGGGAGTCCCAGTACTTC
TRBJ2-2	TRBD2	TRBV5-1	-	CASSPTSGNTGELFF	TGCGCCAGCAGCCCGACTAGCGGGAACACCGGGGAGCTGTTTTTT
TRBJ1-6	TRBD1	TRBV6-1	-	CASSERQGSNSPLHF	TGTGCCAGCAGTGAAAGACAGGGGAGTAATTCACCCCTCCACTTT
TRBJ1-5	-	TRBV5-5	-	CASSLGTNNQPQHF	TGTGCCAGCAGCTTGGGGACTAACAATCAGCCCCAGCATTTT
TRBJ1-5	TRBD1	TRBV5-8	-	CASSRGQGGQPQHF	TGTGCCAGCAGCCGCGGACAGGGAGGTCAGCCCCAGCATTTT
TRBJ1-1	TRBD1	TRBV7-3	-	CASSLTPVTGGEAFF	TGTGCCAGCAGCTTAACACCAGTGACAGGGGGCGAGGCTTTCTTT
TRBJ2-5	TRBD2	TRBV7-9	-	CASSFLRTSGMLRAQYF	TGTGCCAGCAGCTTCCTTCGGACTAGCGGGATGCTTAGGGCCCAGTACTTC
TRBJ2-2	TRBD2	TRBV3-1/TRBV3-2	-	CASSRRLAVETGELFF	TGTGCCAGCAGCCGGAGGCTAGCGGTTGAGACCGGGGAGCTGTTTTTT
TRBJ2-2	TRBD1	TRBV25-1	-	CASSGRQGPTGELFF	TGTGCCAGCAGTGGCCGACAGGGGCCTACCGGGGAGCTGTTTTTT
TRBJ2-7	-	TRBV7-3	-	CASSLGGGAYEQYF	TGTGCCAGCAGCTTGGGTGGAGGGGCCTACGAGCAGTACTTC
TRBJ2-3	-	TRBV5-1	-	CASRARQITDTQYF	TGCGCCAGCAGAGCAAGACAGATCACAGATACGCAGTATTTT
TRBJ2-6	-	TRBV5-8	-	CASSFTSLSGANVLTF	TGTGCCAGCAGCTTCACATCTCTCTCTGGGGCCAACGTCCTGACTTTC
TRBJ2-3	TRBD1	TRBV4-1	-	CASSQYGTGSDTQYF	TGCGCCAGCAGCCAGTACGGGACAGGGTCTGATACGCAGTATTTT
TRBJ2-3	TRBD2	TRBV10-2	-	CASSWTSGSTDTQYF	TGCGCCAGCAGTTGGACTAGCGGGAGCACAGATACGCAGTATTTT
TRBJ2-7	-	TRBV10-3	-	CATQLNPYEQYF	TGTGCCACCCAGTTGAACCCCTACGAGCAGTACTTC
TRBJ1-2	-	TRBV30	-	CAWSPSGGQSTYGYTF	TGTGCCTGGAGCCCCAGTGGGGGACAATCTACCTATGGCTACACCTTC
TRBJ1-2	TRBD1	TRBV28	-	CASSSPRTGGNYGYTF	TGTGCCAGCAGTTCCCCACGGACAGGGGGAAACTATGGCTACACCTTC
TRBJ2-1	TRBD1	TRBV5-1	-	CASSSGQGLISSYNEQFF	TGCGCCAGCAGCTCGGGACAGGGGCTCATCAGCTCCTACAATGAGCAGTTCTTC
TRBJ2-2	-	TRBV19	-	CASMQTNTGELFF	TGTGCCAGTATGCAGACGAACACCGGGGAGCTGTTTTTT
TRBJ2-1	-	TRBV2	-	CASIASLYEQFF	TGTGCCAGCATAGCGTCCCTTTACGAGCAGTTCTTC
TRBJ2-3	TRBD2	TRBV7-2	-	CASSLDYSGKLTDTQYF	TGTGCCAGCAGCTTAGATTATAGCGGGAAACTGACAGATACGCAGTATTTT
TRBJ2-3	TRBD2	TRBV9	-	CASSVMTSGRDTQYF	TGTGCCAGCAGCGTGATGACTAGCGGGAGGGATACGCAGTATTTT
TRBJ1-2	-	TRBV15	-	CATSRDLLGGSGYTF	TGTGCCACCAGCAGAGATCTCTTGGGGGGTAGTGGCTACACCTTC
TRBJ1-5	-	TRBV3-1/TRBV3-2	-	CASSQYTGIGQPQHF	TGTGCCAGCAGCCAATACACAGGGATTGGGCAGCCCCAGCATTTT
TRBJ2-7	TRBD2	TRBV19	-	CASSISVAGVSNEQYF	TGTGCCAGTAGTATTTCCGTAGCGGGAGTAAGCAACGAGCAGTACTTC
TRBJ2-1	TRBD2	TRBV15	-	CATSRGGGFSSYNEQFF	TGTGCCACCAGCAGAGGGGGGGGGTTCAGCTCCTACAATGAGCAGTTCTTC
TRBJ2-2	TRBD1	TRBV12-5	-	CASGFRRPERDRGAGELFF	TGTGCTAGTGGTTTCCGCCGACCCGAAAGGGACAGGGGGGCCGGGGAGCTGTTTTTT
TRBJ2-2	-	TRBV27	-	CASSWKARTGGELFF	TGTGCCAGCAGTTGGAAAGCCCGTACAGGCGGGGAGCTGTTTTTT
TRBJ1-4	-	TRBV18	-	CASSPRGHGEKLFF	TGTGCCAGCTCACCACGGGGGCATGGGGAAAAACTGTTTTTT
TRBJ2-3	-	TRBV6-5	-	CASESGLSTDTQYF	TGTGCCAGCGAATCGGGACTCAGCACAGATACGCAGTATTTT
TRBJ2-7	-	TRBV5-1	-	CASSLTGDYEQYF	TGCGCCAGCAGCTTGACAGGAGATTACGAGCAGTACTTC
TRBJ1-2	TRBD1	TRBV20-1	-	CSASGQDGYTF	TGCAGTGCCAGTGGACAGGATGGCTACACCTTC
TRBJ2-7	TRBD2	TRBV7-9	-	CASSSGLAGYNEQYF	TGTGCCAGCAGCTCGGGACTAGCGGGATATAACGAGCAGTACTTC
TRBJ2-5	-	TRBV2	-	CASSNRLPPETQYF	TGTGCCAGCAGCAACCGACTACCTCCGGAGACCCAGTACTTC
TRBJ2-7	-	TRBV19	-	CASSSGGTRGEQYF	TGTGCCAGTAGTAGCGGAGGGACTCGCGGTGAGCAGTACTTC
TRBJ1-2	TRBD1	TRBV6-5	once	CASSYFRGLAGYTF	TGTGCCAGCAGTTACTTCAGGGGGCTTGCTGGCTACACCTTC
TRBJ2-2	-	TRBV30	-	CAWSGGQGGNTGELFF	TGTGCCTGGAGTGGGGGGCAAGGAGGGAACACCGGGGAGCTGTTTTTT
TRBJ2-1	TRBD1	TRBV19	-	CASSRRDRVLNEQFF	TGTGCCAGTAGTCGTCGGGACAGGGTGCTCAATGAGCAGTTCTTC
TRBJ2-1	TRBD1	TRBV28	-	CASSLWDRGVDEQFF	TGTGCCAGCAGTTTATGGGACAGGGGGGTGGATGAGCAGTTCTTC